This TCR beta chain was captured in a study of blood T cell repertoires in COVID-19. Overall study: Material from acute and convalescent COVID-19 was sourced from the United States, Italy and Spain. Sample material is recorded as cDNA or gDNA derived from T cells, B-cell-depleted T cells, or PBMCs.

The CDR3 extends over 13 amino acids. Per the germline V gene, CDR1 is MDHEN and CDR2 is SYDVKM. The V and J ends lost 5 bases and 4 bases respectively, with 8 bases between them. The authors' processing: Amplification with reference gene primers provided the estimates of nucleated cell counts. Data came from immunoSEQ multiplex PCR; TCRdb stores just in-frame clones and leaves some out. V, J and clone size were drawn from that table, and D and trimming were deduced from the DNA. This table holds more than 80,000 clones, approximately 86% found once. Sequenced input: peripheral blood. This TCR was sampled from a man older than 75 with acute or convalescent COVID-19. The chain carries TRBV28 and TRBJ2-2, with no clear D. The CDR3 DNA reads as TGTGCCAGCAGTCCCCCCGGCACCGGGGAGCTGTTTTTT. Translation: CASSPPGTGELFF.